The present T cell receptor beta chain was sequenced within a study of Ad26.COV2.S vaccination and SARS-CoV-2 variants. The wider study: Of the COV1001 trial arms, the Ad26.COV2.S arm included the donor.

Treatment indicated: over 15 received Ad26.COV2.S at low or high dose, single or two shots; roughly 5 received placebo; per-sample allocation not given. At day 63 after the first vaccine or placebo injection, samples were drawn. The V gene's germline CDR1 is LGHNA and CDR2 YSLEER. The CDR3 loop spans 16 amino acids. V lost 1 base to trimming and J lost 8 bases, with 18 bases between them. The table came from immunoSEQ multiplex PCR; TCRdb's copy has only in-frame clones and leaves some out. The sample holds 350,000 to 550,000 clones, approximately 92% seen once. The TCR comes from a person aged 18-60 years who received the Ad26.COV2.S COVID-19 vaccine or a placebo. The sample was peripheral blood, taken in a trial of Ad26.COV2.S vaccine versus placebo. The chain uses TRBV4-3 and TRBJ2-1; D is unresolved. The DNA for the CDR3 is TGCGCCAGCAGCCAAGCCCTCGGCCTCACGACGGATGAGCAGTTCTTC. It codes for CASSQALGLTTDEQFF.